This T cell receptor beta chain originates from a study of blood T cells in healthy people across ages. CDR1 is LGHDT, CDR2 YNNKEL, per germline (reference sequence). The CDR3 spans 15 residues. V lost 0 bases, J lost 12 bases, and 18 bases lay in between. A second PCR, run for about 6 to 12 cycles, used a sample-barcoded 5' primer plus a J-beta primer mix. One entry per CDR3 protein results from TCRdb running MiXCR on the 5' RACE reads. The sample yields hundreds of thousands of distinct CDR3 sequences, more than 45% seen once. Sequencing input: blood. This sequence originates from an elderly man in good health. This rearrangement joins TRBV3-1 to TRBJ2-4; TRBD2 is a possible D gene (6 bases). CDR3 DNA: TGTGCCAGCAGCCAAGAGGCGACCGGGAGTATTAGTCAGTACTTC. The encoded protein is CASSQEATGSISQYF.